The source of this TCR beta chain is a study of T-cell memory formation after mild COVID-19. Study-level background: Clustering of TCRs was largely donor specific.

CDR3 length equals 11 residues. Germline V gives CDR1 SQVTM, CDR2 ANQGSEA. The V end was cut by 2 bases, the J end by 3 bases, with 5 bases between. Constant-segment primers and 5'RACE yielded cDNA libraries for TCR alpha and TCR beta, each carrying sample barcodes and UMIs. One entry per CDR3 protein, called by TCRdb with MiXCR from the 5' RACE reads. The table lists about 620,000 distinct CDR3 sequences, over 15% of them singletons. Remarks on this clonotype: Its antigen is undetermined.

Broader study findings: There was a balanced CD4/CD8 profile in clones contracting day 15 to 85, and later expanders leaned CD4+. The study found contracting CD4+ clones mainly in CM and EM and contracting CD8+ clones in EMRA.

Sequencing was done on a sample of PBMCs or a T cell subset sorted from them (not recorded which). The J gene is TRBJ2-7, the V gene TRBV29-1; D is uncertain. The sequence came from an adult woman who had mild COVID-19 (a few samples of this study predate the infection). Cell type and time point are not known. The CDR3 DNA sequence: TGCAGCGTTGAAATAGGCTACGAGCAGTACTTC. The encoded protein is CSVEIGYEQYF.